These 17 T cell receptor beta chains originate from one sample sequenced in a study of shared clonotypes between healthy human individuals. This table comes from immunoSEQ multiplex PCR, and its TCRdb copy is limited to in-frame clones, with some not included. Of roughly 2.2 million clones in the sample, 85% to 95% were seen once. The sequenced sample consisted of naive CD4+ T cells from PBMCs. Documented subset: CD45RA+ positively selected. These receptors came from a man aged 18 to 30 in good health. Some clones in this sample may be carry-over from other donors' samples.

DNA for the CDR3: TGTGCCAGCAGCACCGGGACTAGCCCCGGCGAGCAGTACTTC. This codes for CASSTGTSPGEQYF. The gene calls are TRBV5-4 and TRBJ2-7, with 9 positions matching TRBD2. V lost 4 bases to trimming and J lost 6 bases; unmatched junction nucleotides: 8. Germline V gives CDR1 SGHNT, CDR2 YYREEE (reference sequence). The CDR3 spans 14 residues.

CDR3 DNA sequence: TGTGCCAGCAGCCTACCCCAGAGGAACACTGAAGCTTTCTTT. It specifies CASSLPQRNTEAFF. The J gene is TRBJ1-1, the V gene TRBV21-1. TRBV21-1 is tagged as a pseudogene. This CDR3 contains 14 residues.

This clone has only one observation. Other DNA sequences in the same sample also yield this CDR3. V and J are TRBV28 and TRBJ1-1; 8 nucleotides match TRBD1. Germline assignment: CDR1 MDHEN and CDR2 SYDVKM. V trimming: 6 bases; J trimming: 5 bases; junction bases outside the gene matches: 8. The CDR3 is 14 residues long. DNA for the CDR3: TGTGCCAGCAGCCCTGGACAGGGATATACTGAAGCTTTCTTT. Protein: CASSPGQGYTEAFF.

The chain has TRBV9 and TRBJ1-2; 8 nucleotides agree with TRBD1. The CDR3 is 14 amino acids. Losses at the gene ends were 4 bases for V and 4 bases for J; bases not matched to a gene: 6. Germline V CDR1 and CDR2: SGDLS, YYNGEE. The chain's CDR3 is CASSSTGASYGYTF. The DNA of the CDR3 is TGTGCCAGCAGCTCGACAGGGGCCTCCTATGGCTACACCTTC.

J is TRBJ2-3 and V is TRBV30, with TRBD2 matching 9 bases. The V segment lost 0 bases and the J segment 4 bases; nucleotides outside the gene matches: 5. Germline CDR1 reads GTSNPN; CDR2 reads SVGIG (reference sequence). The CDR3 is 15 residues long. The DNA of the CDR3 is TGTGCCTGGAGTGTAGGCGGGAGGGCAGCAGATACGCAGTATTTT. Protein product: CAWSVGGRAADTQYF. The full variable domain, in which reference TRBV30 and TRBJ2-3 provide the parts outside the CDR3, is SQTIHQWPATLVQPVGSPLSLECTVEGTSNPNLYWYRQAAGRGLQLLFYSVGIGQISSEVPQNLSASRPQDRQFILSSKKLLLSDSGFYLCAWSVGGRAADTQYFGPGTRLTVL.

This clone is a singleton in its sample. This sample also contains other DNA sequences that code for the same CDR3. The chain recombines TRBV27 with TRBJ1-1, with TRBD1 identical over 9 bases. CDR3 length: 15 residues. Germline CDR1 reads MNHEY; CDR2 reads SMNVEV (reference sequence). The ends lost 5 bases at V and 2 bases at J; junction bases unmatched: 6. CDR3 protein: CASSPRDRVNTEAFF. CDR3 sequence (DNA): TGTGCCAGCAGTCCTCGGGACAGGGTAAACACTGAAGCTTTCTTT.

This chain links TRBV30 with TRBJ2-3, with 7 bases matching TRBD1. With V trimmed by 3 bases and J by 0 bases, 9 bases remained unmatched. There are 16 residues in the CDR3. The germline gives CDR1 GTSNPN, CDR2 SVGIG (reference sequence). CDR3 in DNA: TGTGCCTGGAGCGTCACCGGGACAGTGAGCACAGATACGCAGTATTTT. As protein: CAWSVTGTVSTDTQYF.

V gene TRBV2 combines with J gene TRBJ1-2; the match to TRBD1 covers 7 bases. The CDR3 covers 14 residues. CDR1 and CDR2 from the germline V gene are SNHLY and FYNNEI. V was pared by 6 bases and J by 4 bases, with 8 bases of the junction left unmatched. The CDR3 DNA sequence: TGTGCCAGCAGACTTTCCGGGACAGTCTATGGCTACACCTTC. This codes for CASRLSGTVYGYTF.

This chain connects TRBV10-2 to TRBJ2-2; tentative D call: TRBD2 (6 bases). From germline, CDR1 is WSHSY and CDR2 SAAADI. The ends were cut back, 8 bases at V and 11 bases at J, with 21 bases in the middle. The CDR3 spans 14 residues. The DNA of the CDR3 is TGCGCCAGCGCCCGATCTTTTAGCGGAGGCGAGCTGTTTTTT. This gives the protein CASARSFSGGELFF.

This chain connects TRBV6-5 to TRBJ2-1; 12 bases match TRBD2. With 8 bases clipped from V and 7 bases from J, the junction kept 6 bases outside the gene matches. Per the germline V gene, CDR1 is MNHEY and CDR2 is SVGAGI. This CDR3 contains 14 residues. The CDR3 protein is CASGQTSGSNEQFF. The CDR3, as DNA: TGTGCCAGCGGCCAGACTAGCGGGAGTAATGAGCAGTTCTTC.

The V gene is TRBV7-3, the J gene TRBJ2-6; no reliable D call. The V end lost 3 bases, the J end lost 0 bases, and 6 bases lay between the germline ends. Per germline, CDR1 SGHTA and CDR2 FQGTGA. The CDR3 extends over 15 amino acids. This CDR3 is CASSFPGSGANVLTF. The CDR3 nucleotides read TGTGCCAGCAGCTTCCCAGGCTCTGGGGCCAACGTCCTGACTTTC.

This sequence joins TRBV25-1 and TRBJ2-7; TRBD2 aligns across 10 bases. Germline-derived CDR1 and CDR2 are MGHDK and SYGVNS. This CDR3 is built from 16 residues. The trim removed 3 bases at V and 4 bases at J, leaving 9 bases unmatched. CDR3 protein: CASSDSLAGVLYEQYF. The CDR3, as DNA: TGTGCCAGCAGTGACTCCCTAGCGGGAGTTTTATACGAGCAGTACTTC.

This clone has only one observation. Other nucleotide sequences in the sample specify the same CDR3. The chain is built from TRBV5-1 and TRBJ2-1; D is perhaps TRBD1 (6 bases). The germline CDR1 and CDR2 sequences are SGHRS and YFSETQ. With 2 bases removed from V and 0 bases from J, the gap between germline ends came to 9 bases. This CDR3 has 15 amino acids. The CDR3 region is CASSLRGSSYNEQFF. Written as DNA, the CDR3 is TGCGCCAGCAGCTTAAGGGGGAGCTCCTACAATGAGCAGTTCTTC. The whole variable domain, remainder taken from reference TRBV5-1 and TRBJ2-1, is KAGVTQTPRYLIKTRGQQVTLSCSPISGHRSVSWYQQTPGQGLQFLFEYFSETQRNKGNFPGRFSGRQFSNSRSEMNVSTLELGDSALYLCASSLRGSSYNEQFFGPGTRLTVL.

The chain joins TRBV6-1 to TRBJ2-3, with 7 bases identical to TRBD2. V lost 11 bases and J lost 2; bases outside the gene matches: 13. The germline gives CDR1 MNHNS, CDR2 SASEGT. CDR3 size: 15 residues. This CDR3 reads CAGRGGRAVTDTQYF. CDR3 DNA: TGTGCCGGGCGAGGAGGGAGGGCCGTCACAGATACGCAGTATTTT.

Regarding this clone: A junction boundary mismatches the germline segment, possibly from a read error. This chain uses TRBV7-8 with TRBJ2-1; 9 bases are a match to TRBD2. The germline V gene has CDR1 SGHVS and CDR2 FQNEAQ. This CDR3 has 16 amino acids. This CDR3 is CASSFGRGRAVNGQFF. In nucleotides, the CDR3 is TGTGCCAGCAGCTTTGGTCGCGGGAGGGCCGTCAATGGGCAGTTCTTC.

V gene TRBV29-1 combines with J gene TRBJ1-2; 7 nucleotides match TRBD1. The V gene end was trimmed by 6 bases and the J gene end by 7 bases; junction bases not matched to a gene: 5. The CDR3 extends over 11 amino acids. Germline V gene sequence: CDR1 SQVTM, CDR2 ANQGSEA. CDR3 region: CSVDGQAGYTF. The CDR3 DNA reads as TGCAGCGTCGACGGACAGGCTGGCTACACCTTC.

V usage is TRBV11-2 and J usage is TRBJ1-1, with 10 nucleotides matching TRBD1. V was clipped by 2 bases and J by 5 bases; unmatched bases: 14. From germline, CDR1 is SGHAT and CDR2 FQNNGV. CDR3 length: 18 amino acids. As DNA, the CDR3 is TGTGCCAGCAGCTTAAGTAGACAGGGGGCGATGTGGTGGACTGAAGCTTTCTTT. Its translation is CASSLSRQGAMWWTEAFF.